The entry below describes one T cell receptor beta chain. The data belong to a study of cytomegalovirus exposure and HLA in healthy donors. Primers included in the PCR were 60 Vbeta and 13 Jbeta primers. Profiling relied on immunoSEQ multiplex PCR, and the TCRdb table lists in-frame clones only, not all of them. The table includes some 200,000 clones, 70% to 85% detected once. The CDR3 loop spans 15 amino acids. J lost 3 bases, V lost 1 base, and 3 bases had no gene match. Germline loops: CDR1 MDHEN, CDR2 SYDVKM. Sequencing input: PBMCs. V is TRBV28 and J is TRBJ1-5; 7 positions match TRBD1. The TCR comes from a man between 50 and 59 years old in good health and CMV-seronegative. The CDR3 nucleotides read TGTGCCAGCAGTTTATACCAGGGGGTCAATCAGCCCCAGCATTTT. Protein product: CASSLYQGVNQPQHF.